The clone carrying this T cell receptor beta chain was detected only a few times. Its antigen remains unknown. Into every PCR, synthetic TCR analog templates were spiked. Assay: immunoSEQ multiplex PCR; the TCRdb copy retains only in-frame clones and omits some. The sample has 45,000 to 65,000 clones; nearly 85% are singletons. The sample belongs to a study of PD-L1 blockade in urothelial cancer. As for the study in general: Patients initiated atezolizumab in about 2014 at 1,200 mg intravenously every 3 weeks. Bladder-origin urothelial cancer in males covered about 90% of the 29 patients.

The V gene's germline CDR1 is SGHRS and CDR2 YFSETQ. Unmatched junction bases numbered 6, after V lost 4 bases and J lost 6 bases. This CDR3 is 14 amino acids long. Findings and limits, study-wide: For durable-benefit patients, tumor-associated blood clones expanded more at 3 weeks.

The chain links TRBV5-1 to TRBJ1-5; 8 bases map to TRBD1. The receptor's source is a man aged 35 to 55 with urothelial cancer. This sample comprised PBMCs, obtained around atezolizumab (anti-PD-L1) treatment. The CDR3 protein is CASSLGQGAQPQHF. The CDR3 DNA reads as TGCGCCAGCAGCCTCGGCCAGGGGGCTCAGCCCCAGCATTTT.